This TCR beta chain was sequenced in a study of T-cell memory formation after mild COVID-19. TCRdb re-derived calls from the 5' RACE reads in MiXCR, one entry per CDR3 protein. The sample consists of approximately 400,000 distinct CDR3 sequences, 20% to 25% of them appearing once. This CDR3 is 15 amino acids long. Trimming removed 3 bases from V and 2 bases from J, with 13 bases in between. Germline lookup yields CDR1 MGHDK and CDR2 SYGVNS. Sequencing input: PBMCs or a T cell subset sorted from them (not recorded which). The gene calls are TRBV25-1 and TRBJ1-2, with a tentative D call TRBD1 (6 bases). The receptor was derived from an adult woman who had mild COVID-19 (a few samples of this study predate the infection). Cell type and time point are not known. CDR3 DNA sequence: TGTGCCAGCAGTGAGACGACAGGAAAAAACTATGGCTACACCTTC. Protein sequence: CASSETTGKNYGYTF.